The present T cell receptor beta chain was sequenced within a study of T cells after yellow fever vaccination (dated by TCRdb to the late 2010s). In the study overall: The SMART-Seq v4 Ultra Low Input RNA kit was used to prepare libraries from fractions with low cell numbers. Two healthy male donors made up the cohort, one aged 18 to 29 years and the other aged 30 to 40 years. Blood was collected at multiple timepoints before and after primary and secondary immunization, and bulk PBMC replicates and cell subsets were isolated. To follow T-cell clones before and after both primary and booster YFV17D yellow fever vaccination, bulk TCR alpha and beta repertoires underwent longitudinal sequencing. Results and caveats for the whole study, not just this receptor: Compared with the primary T-cell response, the secondary T-cell response was weaker but faster, peaking on day 5 rather than day 15. A small fraction of clonotypes appeared in both the CD4 and CD8 compartments, likely as a result of convergent recombination. FACS-sorted repertoires could contain abundant contaminating clonotypes from the bulk population, so computational filtering was required. Because the study included only two donors, the extent to which the findings can be generalized is limited. After the booster, most of the clones that had expanded following primary vaccination were detected again (just under 97% of CD4 and around 90% of CD8), which suggests that memory was broadly maintained.

Taken from the germline V gene, the CDR1 and CDR2 loops are SGHRS and YFSETQ. The junction shows trimming of 4 bases on V and 1 base on J, and the gene matches do not reach 11 bases of it. The CDR3, cysteine through phenylalanine, is 18 amino acids long. Of all the DNA, just the CDR3 is kept, 54 bases in frame from base 1. This specimen's treatment or condition label, interpreted: live attenuated yellow fever vaccine strain. At each blood-draw timepoint, two biological replicates of bulk PBMCs were collected. A standard Ficoll-Paque protocol was used to isolate PBMCs from peripheral blood. TriZol was used to extract RNA from bulk PBMCs, from CD4 and CD8 fractions, and from dextramer-positive and dextramer-negative fractions. Points on this clonotype: What antigen it recognizes has not been identified. No quality values exist for individual bases; no much larger clone is one base distant.

The reads were generated on an Illumina NovaSeq 6000. Synthesis of TCR cDNA relied on 5'RACE template switching, a step that introduced a universal primer site along with unique molecular identifiers. Priming for cDNA synthesis came from both the TCR alpha and TCR beta constant segments. Two PCR steps were used to amplify libraries, with sample barcodes and sequencing adapters being added in the second step. Sequencing of the libraries was done on either Illumina HiSeq 2500 (2x100 bp) or NovaSeq (2x150 bp). The authors' analysis ran thus. MIGEC was used to demultiplex reads and collapse the reads into UMI consensus sequences, and MiXCR was used for V(D)J alignment. Vaccine-responding clonotypes were defined with edgeR using replicate PBMC samples, requiring FDR below 0.01 and a log2 fold change above 5 up to day 15. Bulk clonotypes were assigned CD4 or CD8 identity according to which sequenced CD4 or CD8 repertoire held them at higher abundance. TCRdb ran its own pipeline on the public reads, namely fastp trimming at Q25 and MiXCR clone calling, and kept in-frame beta chains. Every CDR3 protein is listed once, alongside the most common genes and DNA of its rows. It is TCRdb's table, rather than the study itself, that gives the V and J calls and clone size. This sample is represented by 230,000 or so distinct CDR3 sequences; 3.6% of them were singletons. The ten largest clones add up to 19% of the sample.

The chain uses TRBV5-1 and TRBJ2-3; the junction holds 11 bases that match TRBD2. Here the sequenced sample was PBMCs, taken 15 days after the yellow fever booster vaccination. The clonotype was recovered from a man between 18 and 29 years old who received the YFV17D yellow fever vaccine. The bases read TGCGCCAGCAGCGCGGGCCTAGCGGGGGGAGTTGGCACAGATACGCAGTATTTT. It is translated as CASSAGLAGGVGTDTQYF. Full variable domain (CDR3 extended with the reference TRBV5-1 and TRBJ2-3 proteins): KAGVTQTPRYLIKTRGQQVTLSCSPISGHRSVSWYQQTPGQGLQFLFEYFSETQRNKGNFPGRFSGRQFSNSRSEMNVSTLELGDSALYLCASSAGLAGGVGTDTQYFGPGTRLTVL.